Sequencing of this TCR beta chain was carried out in a study of beta chain features in type 1 diabetes. Study at large: Healthy donors resembled patients in age, gender and cell yields. Notes on the study in general: The naive, central memory and Treg TCRB repertoires of patients appeared to be more similar to one another than those of healthy donors. People with Type 1 diabetes carried modestly yet significantly shorter TCRB CDR3s in all four CD4+ subsets. An over-representation of cells with high TCR expression could result from cDNA sequencing.

Points on this clone: Its cognate antigen is unknown.

A heparinised blood draw that averaged about 100 mL was obtained once from each donor. V shed 1 base and J shed 5 bases, with 8 bases lying between them. CDR1 is SEHNR and CDR2 is FQNEAQ in the germline V gene (reference sequence). This CDR3 has 13 amino acids. cDNA synthesis used the whole RNA isolate, giving expressed TCRB sequences. Sequencing was performed with immunoSEQ multiplex PCR; in TCRdb, only in-frame clones are kept and a portion is missing. This table holds 300,000 to 400,000 clones, 7% to 10% found once. Sequencing was carried out using central memory CD4+ T cells from blood. The receptor's source is a man aged 30 to 39 with type 1 diabetes. The genes are TRBV7-9 and TRBJ2-5; D gene uncertain. The CDR3 region is CASSLGLGETQYF. The CDR3 nucleotides are TGTGCCAGCAGCTTAGGGCTGGGGGAGACCCAGTACTTC.